This T cell receptor (beta chain) was recovered during a study of blood T cells in healthy people across ages. V dropped 1 base and J dropped 4 bases, with 10 bases sitting between them. Per the germline V gene, CDR1 is KGHSH and CDR2 is LQKENI. The CDR3 covers 14 residues. The authors ran a second PCR of about 6 to 11 cycles using a sample-barcoded 5' primer and a J-beta primer mix. MiXCR, applied by TCRdb to the 5' RACE reads, yields one record per CDR3 protein. The sample has approximately 690,000 distinct CDR3 sequences; 45% to 65% are singletons. This TCR came from a man aged 55 to 70 in good health. The rearrangement uses TRBV18 and TRBJ2-5; D tentatively reads TRBD1 or TRBD2 (5 bases each). The sequenced material came from blood. DNA of the CDR3: TGTGCCAGCTCACCACGGAACGGGGCAGAGACCCAGTACTTC. Translated, it gives CASSPRNGAETQYF.